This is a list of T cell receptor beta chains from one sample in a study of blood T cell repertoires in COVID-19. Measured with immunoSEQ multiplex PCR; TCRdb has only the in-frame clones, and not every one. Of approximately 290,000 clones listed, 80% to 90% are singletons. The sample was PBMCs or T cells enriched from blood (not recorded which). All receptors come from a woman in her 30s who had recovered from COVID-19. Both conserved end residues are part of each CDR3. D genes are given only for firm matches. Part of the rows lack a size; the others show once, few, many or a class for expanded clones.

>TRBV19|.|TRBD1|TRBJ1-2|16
CASTDYRDRGRIGYTF
TGTGCCAGTACCGACTATCGAGACAGGGGGCGAATTGGCTACACCTTC
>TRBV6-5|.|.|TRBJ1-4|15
CASRTSGAANEKLFF
TGTGCCAGCAGAACATCAGGGGCGGCTAATGAAAAACTGTTTTTT
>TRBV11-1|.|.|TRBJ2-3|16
CASSMGLSTSTDTQYF
TGTGCCAGCAGCATGGGACTCTCTACTAGCACAGATACGCAGTATTTT
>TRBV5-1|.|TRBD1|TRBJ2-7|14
CASSLESGGYEQYF
TGCGCCAGCAGCTTGGAGTCAGGGGGATACGAGCAGTACTTC
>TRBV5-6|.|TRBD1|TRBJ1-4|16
CASSVGTAIMEEKLFF
TGTGCCAGCTCCGTAGGGACAGCGATTATGGAGGAAAAACTGTTTTTT
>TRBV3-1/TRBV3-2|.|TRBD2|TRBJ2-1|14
CATGGLGLGNEQFF
TGTGCCACCGGGGGACTAGGTCTTGGAAATGAGCAGTTCTTC
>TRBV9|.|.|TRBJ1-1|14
CASSETGGNTEAFF
TGTGCCAGCAGCGAGACCGGGGGGAACACTGAAGCTTTCTTT
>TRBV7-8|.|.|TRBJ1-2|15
CASSLATLNGDGYTF
TGTGCCAGCAGCTTAGCTACCCTAAACGGGGATGGCTACACCTTC
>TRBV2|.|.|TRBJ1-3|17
CASSVGGLTYSGNTIYF
TGTGCCAGCAGTGTTGGGGGCCTCACTTACTCTGGAAACACCATATATTTT
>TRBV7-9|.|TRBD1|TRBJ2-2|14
CASLGTGNTGELFF
TGTGCCAGCTTAGGGACAGGGAATACCGGGGAGCTGTTTTTT
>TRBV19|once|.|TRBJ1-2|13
CASSPGTRGGYTF
TGTGCCAGTAGTCCGGGGACAAGGGGAGGCTACACCTTC
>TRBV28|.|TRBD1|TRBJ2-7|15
CASRLDRARIYEQYF
TGTGCCAGCAGGCTCGACAGGGCCCGCATCTACGAGCAGTACTTC
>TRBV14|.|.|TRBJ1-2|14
CASSQLGQPYGYTF
TGTGCCAGCAGCCAACTTGGACAGCCCTATGGCTACACCTTC
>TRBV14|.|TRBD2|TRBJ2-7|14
CASSLGLAVYEQYF
TGTGCCAGCAGCCTCGGACTAGCGGTCTACGAGCAGTACTTC
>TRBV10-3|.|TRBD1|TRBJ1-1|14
CAISPGQRNTEAFF
TGTGCCATCAGTCCGGGACAGCGGAACACTGAAGCTTTCTTT
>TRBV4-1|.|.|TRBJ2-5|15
CASSQDYGARETQYF
TGCGCCAGCAGCCAAGACTATGGGGCTAGGGAGACCCAGTACTTC
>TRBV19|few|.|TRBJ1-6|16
CASSIWDWAQDSPLHF
TGTGCCAGTAGTATTTGGGATTGGGCACAGGATTCACCCCTCCACTTT
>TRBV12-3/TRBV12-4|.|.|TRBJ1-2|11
CASSFLYGYTF
TGTGCCAGCAGTTTCCTCTATGGCTACACCTTC
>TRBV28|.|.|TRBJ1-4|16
CASSLFREDSNEKLFF
TGTGCCAGCAGTCTCTTTAGGGAGGATAGCAATGAAAAACTGTTTTTT
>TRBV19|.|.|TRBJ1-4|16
CASSDPRGGFNEKLFF
TGTGCCAGTAGCGACCCCAGGGGCGGTTTTAATGAAAAACTGTTTTTT
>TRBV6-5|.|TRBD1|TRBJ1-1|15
CASRIPQGSNTEAFF
TGTGCCAGCAGGATACCACAGGGGTCGAACACTGAAGCTTTCTTT
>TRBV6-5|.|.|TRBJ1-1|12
CASSYRGAEAFF
TGTGCCAGCAGTTACAGGGGCGCCGAAGCTTTCTTT
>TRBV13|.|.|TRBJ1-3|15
CASSKTRQTGNTIYF
TGTGCCAGCAGCAAAACCCGACAAACGGGAAACACCATATATTTT
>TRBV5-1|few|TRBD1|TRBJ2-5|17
CASSSGTGANSGETQYF
TGCGCCAGCAGCTCCGGGACAGGGGCTAATTCGGGAGAGACCCAGTACTTC
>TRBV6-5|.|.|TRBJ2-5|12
CASLLPGETQYF
TGTGCCAGCCTGCTCCCCGGTGAGACCCAGTACTTC
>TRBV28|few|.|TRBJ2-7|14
CASSLGGRGYEQYF
TGTGCCAGCAGTTTAGGAGGCAGGGGCTACGAGCAGTACTTC
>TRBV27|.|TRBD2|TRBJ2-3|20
CASSSRTSGVVGRFTDTQYF
TGTGCCAGCAGTTCTCGGACTAGCGGGGTGGTAGGGCGGTTCACAGATACGCAGTATTTT
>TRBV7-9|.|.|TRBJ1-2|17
CASSLSPPKGRGYGYTF
TGTGCCAGCAGCTTATCCCCCCCTAAGGGGCGCGGCTATGGCTACACCTTC
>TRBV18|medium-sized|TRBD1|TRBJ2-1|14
CASSDGDRVDEQFF
TGTGCCAGCTCCGACGGGGACAGGGTAGATGAGCAGTTCTTC
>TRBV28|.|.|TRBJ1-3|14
CASRNTGVGNTIYF
TGTGCCAGCAGGAATACAGGAGTTGGAAACACCATATATTTT
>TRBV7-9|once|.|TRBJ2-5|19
CASSLALRFTIWSGETQYF
TGTGCCAGCAGCTTAGCCTTAAGATTTACTATATGGTCTGGAGAGACCCAGTACTTC
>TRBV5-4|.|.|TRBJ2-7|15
CASSFRGSRAYEQYF
TGTGCCAGCAGCTTCCGGGGGAGTAGGGCCTACGAGCAGTACTTC
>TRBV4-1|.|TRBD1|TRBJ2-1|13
CASIGTGGNEQFF
TGCGCCAGCATAGGGACAGGGGGCAATGAGCAGTTCTTC
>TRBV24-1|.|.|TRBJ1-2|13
CATSSGSFYGYTF
TGTGCCACCAGTTCCGGTTCCTTCTATGGCTACACCTTC
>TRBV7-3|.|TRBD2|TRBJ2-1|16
CASSPPGAGGYNEQFF
TGTGCCAGCAGCCCCCCTGGAGCGGGGGGCTACAATGAGCAGTTCTTC
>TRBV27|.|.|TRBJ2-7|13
CASSLGRGNEQYF
TGTGCCAGCAGTTTAGGCAGGGGAAACGAGCAGTACTTC
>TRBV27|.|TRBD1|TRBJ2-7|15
CASRPQGAALYEQYF
TGTGCCAGCAGGCCCCAGGGGGCAGCCCTCTACGAGCAGTACTTC
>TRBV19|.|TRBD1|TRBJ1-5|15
CASSIQQGVNQPQHF
TGTGCCAGTAGTATCCAACAGGGGGTAAATCAGCCCCAGCATTTT
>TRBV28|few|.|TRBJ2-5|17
CASSLSDTKGGQETQYF
TGTGCCAGCAGTTTAAGCGACACAAAAGGGGGTCAAGAGACCCAGTACTTC
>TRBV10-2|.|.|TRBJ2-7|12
CASSEERYEQYF
TGCGCCAGCAGTGAGGAGAGGTACGAGCAGTACTTC
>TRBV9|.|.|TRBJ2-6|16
CASSVSRESGANVLTF
TGTGCCAGCAGCGTTAGCAGGGAATCCGGGGCCAACGTCCTGACTTTC
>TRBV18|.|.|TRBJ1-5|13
CASSPLGDSPQHF
TGTGCCAGCTCACCCTTAGGGGATAGTCCCCAGCATTTT
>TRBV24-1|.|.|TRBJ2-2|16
CATSDLFAENTGELFF
TGTGCCACCAGTGATTTGTTTGCAGAGAACACCGGGGAGCTGTTTTTT
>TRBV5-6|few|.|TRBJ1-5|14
CASSFREQNQPQHF
TGTGCCAGCAGCTTCCGGGAACAAAATCAGCCCCAGCATTTT
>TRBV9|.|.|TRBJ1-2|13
CASSGNSSYGYTF
TGTGCCAGCAGCGGTAACAGCAGCTATGGCTACACCTTC
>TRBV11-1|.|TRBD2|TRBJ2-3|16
CASSSDGGRATDTQYF
TGTGCCAGCAGTTCCGACGGGGGGAGAGCCACAGATACGCAGTATTTT
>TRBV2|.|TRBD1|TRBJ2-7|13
CASTGTGNYEQYF
TGTGCCAGCACCGGGACAGGAAACTACGAGCAGTACTTC
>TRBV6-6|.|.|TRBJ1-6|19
CASSRGALPDLLYNSPLHF
TGTGCCAGCAGTCGGGGGGCCCTACCCGATCTACTTTATAATTCACCCCTCCACTTT